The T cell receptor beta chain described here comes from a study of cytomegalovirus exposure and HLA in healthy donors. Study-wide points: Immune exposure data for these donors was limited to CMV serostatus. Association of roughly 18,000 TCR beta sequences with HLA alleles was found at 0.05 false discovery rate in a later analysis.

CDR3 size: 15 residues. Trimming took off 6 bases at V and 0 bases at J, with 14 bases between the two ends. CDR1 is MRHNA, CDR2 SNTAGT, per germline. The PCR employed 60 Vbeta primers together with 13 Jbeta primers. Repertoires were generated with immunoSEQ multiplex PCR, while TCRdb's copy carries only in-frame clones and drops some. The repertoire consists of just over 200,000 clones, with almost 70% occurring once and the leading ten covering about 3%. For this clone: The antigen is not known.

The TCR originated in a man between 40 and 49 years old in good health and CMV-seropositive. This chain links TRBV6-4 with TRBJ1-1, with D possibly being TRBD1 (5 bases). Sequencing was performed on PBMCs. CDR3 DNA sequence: TGTGCCAGCAGAGTCTCGACAGACATGAACACTGAAGCTTTCTTT. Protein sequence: CASRVSTDMNTEAFF.